This TCR beta chain originates from a study of PD-1 blockade in classical Hodgkin lymphoma. Generated by immunoSEQ multiplex PCR, the TCRdb table keeps only in-frame clones and is missing some. The sample has over 75,000 clones; just over 90% are singletons. Time point described: cycle 4 day 1 (C4D1), after less than seven weeks of nivolumab. In every patient, relapse followed autologous stem cell transplantation, while exposure to brentuximab vedotin differed. Worth noting for this clone: The antigen remains undetermined.

CDR3 size: 12 residues. The ends were cut back, 6 bases at V and 1 base at J, with 3 bases in the middle. Per the germline V gene, CDR1 is WSHSY and CDR2 is SAAADI. General study findings and limits: The CD4+ diversity rise by C4D1 was clearest in complete responders.

This receptor was identified in a human donor with classical Hodgkin lymphoma. The sequences come from peripheral blood mononuclear cells (PBMCs), collected before the fourth cycle of nivolumab. This rearrangement joins TRBV10-2 to TRBJ2-2; unclear D gene. In DNA form, the CDR3 reads TGCGCCAGCAGGAAGAACACCGGGGAGCTGTTTTTT. Translation gives CASRKNTGELFF.